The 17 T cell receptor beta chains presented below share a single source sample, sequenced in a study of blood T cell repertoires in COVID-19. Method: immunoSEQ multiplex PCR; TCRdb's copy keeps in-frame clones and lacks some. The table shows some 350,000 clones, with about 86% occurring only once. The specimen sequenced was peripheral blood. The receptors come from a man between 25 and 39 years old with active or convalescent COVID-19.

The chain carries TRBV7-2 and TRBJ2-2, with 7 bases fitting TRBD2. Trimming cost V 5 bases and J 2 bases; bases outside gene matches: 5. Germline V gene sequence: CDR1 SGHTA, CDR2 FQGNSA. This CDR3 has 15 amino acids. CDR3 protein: CASSAPGLNTGELFF. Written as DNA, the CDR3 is TGTGCCAGCAGCGCCCCGGGACTAAACACCGGGGAGCTGTTTTTT.

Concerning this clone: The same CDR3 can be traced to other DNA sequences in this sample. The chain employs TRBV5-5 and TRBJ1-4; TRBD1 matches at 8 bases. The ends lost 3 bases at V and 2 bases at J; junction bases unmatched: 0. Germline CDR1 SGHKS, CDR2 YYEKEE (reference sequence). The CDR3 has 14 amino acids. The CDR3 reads CASSWTGTNEKLFF. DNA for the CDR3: TGTGCCAGCAGCTGGACAGGGACTAATGAAAAACTGTTTTTT.

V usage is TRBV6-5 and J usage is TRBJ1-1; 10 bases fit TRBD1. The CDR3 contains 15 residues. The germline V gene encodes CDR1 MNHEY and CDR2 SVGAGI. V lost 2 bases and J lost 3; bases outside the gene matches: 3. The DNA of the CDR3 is TGTGCCAGCAGTTACGGGACAGGGGCTTACACTGAAGCTTTCTTT. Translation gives CASSYGTGAYTEAFF.

This chain's CDR3 is CARKFSGDYGYTF. The CDR3 DNA sequence: TGTGCCAGGAAATTTTCGGGAGACTATGGCTACACCTTC. The chain carries TRBV19 and TRBJ1-2; no definite D call. The CDR3 covers 13 residues. Germline assignment: CDR1 LNHDA and CDR2 SQIVND (reference sequence). The ends were cut back, 9 bases at V and 3 bases at J, with 14 bases in the middle.

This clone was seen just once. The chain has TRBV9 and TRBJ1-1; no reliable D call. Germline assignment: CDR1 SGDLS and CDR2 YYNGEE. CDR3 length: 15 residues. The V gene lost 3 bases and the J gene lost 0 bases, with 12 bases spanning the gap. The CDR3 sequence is CASSAREGMNTEAFF. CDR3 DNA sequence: TGTGCCAGCAGCGCCCGAGAGGGAATGAACACTGAAGCTTTCTTT. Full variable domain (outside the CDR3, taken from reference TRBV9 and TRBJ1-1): DSGVTQTPKHLITATGQRVTLRCSPRSGDLSVYWYQQSLDQGLQFLIQYYNGEERAKGNILERFSAQQFPDLHSELNLSSLELGDSALYFCASSAREGMNTEAFFGQGTRLTVV.

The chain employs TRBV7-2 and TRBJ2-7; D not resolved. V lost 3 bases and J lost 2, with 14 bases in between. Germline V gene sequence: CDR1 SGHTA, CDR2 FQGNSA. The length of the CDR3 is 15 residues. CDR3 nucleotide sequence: TGTGCCAGCAGCTTTAGTGGTGGAGTACCCTACGAGCAGTACTTC. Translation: CASSFSGGVPYEQYF. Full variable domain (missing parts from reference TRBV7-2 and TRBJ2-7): GAGVSQSPSNKVTEKGKDVELRCDPISGHTALYWYRQSLGQGLEFLIYFQGNSAPDKSGLPSDRFSAERTGGSVSTLTIQRTQQEDSAVYLCASSFSGGVPYEQYFGPGTRLTVT.

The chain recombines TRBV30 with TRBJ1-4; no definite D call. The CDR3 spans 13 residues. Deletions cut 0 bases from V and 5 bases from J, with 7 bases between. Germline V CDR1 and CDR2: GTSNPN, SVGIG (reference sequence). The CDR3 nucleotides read TGTGCCTGGAGTGTACACCAAAATGAAAAACTGTTTTTT. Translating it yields CAWSVHQNEKLFF.

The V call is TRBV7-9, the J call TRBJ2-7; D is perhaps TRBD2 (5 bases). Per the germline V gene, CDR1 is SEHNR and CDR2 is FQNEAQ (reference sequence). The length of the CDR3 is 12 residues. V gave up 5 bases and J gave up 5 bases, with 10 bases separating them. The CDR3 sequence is CASSRLGNEQYF. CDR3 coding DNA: TGTGCCAGCAGCCGACTCGGGAACGAGCAGTACTTC. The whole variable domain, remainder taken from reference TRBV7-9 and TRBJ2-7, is DTGVSQNPRHKITKRGQNVTFRCDPISEHNRLYWYRQTLGQGPEFLTYFQNEAQLEKSRLLSDRFSAERPKGSFSTLEIQRTEQGDSAMYLCASSRLGNEQYFGPGTRLTVT.

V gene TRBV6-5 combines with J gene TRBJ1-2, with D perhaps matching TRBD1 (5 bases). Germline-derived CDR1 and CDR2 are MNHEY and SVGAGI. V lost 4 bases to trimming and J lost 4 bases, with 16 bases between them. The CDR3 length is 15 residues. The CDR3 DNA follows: TGTGCCAGCAGTTCCCAACTCGGGGGAAGCTATGGCTACACCTTC. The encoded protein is CASSSQLGGSYGYTF.

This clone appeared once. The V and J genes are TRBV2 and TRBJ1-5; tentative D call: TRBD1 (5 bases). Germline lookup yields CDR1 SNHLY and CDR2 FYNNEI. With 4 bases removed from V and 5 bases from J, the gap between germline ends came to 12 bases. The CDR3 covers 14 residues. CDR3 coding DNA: TGTGCCAGCAGTGCTGGACATTCGGATCAGCCCCAGCATTTT. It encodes CASSAGHSDQPQHF. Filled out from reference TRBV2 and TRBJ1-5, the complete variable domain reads EPEVTQTPSHQVTQMGQEVILRCVPISNHLYFYWYRQILGQKVEFLVSFYNNEISEKSEIFDDQFSVERPDGSNFTLKIRSTKLEDSAMYFCASSAGHSDQPQHFGDGTRLSIL.

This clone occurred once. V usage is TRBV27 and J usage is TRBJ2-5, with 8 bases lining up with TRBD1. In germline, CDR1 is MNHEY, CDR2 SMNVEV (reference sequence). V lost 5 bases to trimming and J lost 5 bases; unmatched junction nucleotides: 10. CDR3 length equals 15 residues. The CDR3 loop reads CASSRRTGLWETQYF. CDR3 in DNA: TGTGCCAGCAGTCGTCGGACAGGGCTGTGGGAGACCCAGTACTTC.

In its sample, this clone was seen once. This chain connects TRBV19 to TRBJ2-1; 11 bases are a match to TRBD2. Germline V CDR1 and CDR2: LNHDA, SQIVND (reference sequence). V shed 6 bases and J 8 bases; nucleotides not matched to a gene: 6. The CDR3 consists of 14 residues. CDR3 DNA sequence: TGTGCCAGTAGGGTAGCGGGAGGGCCGGATGAGCAGTTCTTC. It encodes CASRVAGGPDEQFF.

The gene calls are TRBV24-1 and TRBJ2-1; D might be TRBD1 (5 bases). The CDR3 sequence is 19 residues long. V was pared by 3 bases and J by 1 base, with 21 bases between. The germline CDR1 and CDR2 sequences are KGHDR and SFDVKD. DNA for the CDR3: TGTGCCACCAGTGATCCCCAGGGTGTCGAAGGGGAATCCTACAATGAGCAGTTCTTC. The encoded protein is CATSDPQGVEGESYNEQFF.

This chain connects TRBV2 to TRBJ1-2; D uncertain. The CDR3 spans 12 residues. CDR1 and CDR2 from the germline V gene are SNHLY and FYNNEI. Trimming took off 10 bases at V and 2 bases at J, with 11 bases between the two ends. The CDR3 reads CAMPRENYGYTF. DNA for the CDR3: TGTGCCATGCCACGGGAAAACTATGGCTACACCTTC.

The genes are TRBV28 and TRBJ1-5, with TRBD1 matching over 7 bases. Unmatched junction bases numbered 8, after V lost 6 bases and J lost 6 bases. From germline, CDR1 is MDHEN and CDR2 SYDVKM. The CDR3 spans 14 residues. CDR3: CASSATGQTQPQHF. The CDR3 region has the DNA TGTGCCAGCAGCGCCACGGGACAGACTCAGCCCCAGCATTTT.

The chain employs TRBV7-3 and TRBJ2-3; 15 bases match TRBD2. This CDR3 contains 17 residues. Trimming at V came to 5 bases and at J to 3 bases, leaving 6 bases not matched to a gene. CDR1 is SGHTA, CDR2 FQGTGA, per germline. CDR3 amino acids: CASSQGLAGGMTDTQYF. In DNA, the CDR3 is TGTGCCAGCAGCCAGGGACTAGCGGGAGGAATGACAGATACGCAGTATTTT. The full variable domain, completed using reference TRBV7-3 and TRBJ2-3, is GAGVSQTPSNKVTEKGKYVELRCDPISGHTALYWYRQSLGQGPEFLIYFQGTGAADDSGLPNDRFFAVRPEGSVSTLKIQRTERGDSAVYLCASSQGLAGGMTDTQYFGPGTRLTVL.

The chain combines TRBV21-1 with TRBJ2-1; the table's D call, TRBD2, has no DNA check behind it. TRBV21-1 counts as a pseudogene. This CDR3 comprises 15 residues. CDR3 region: CARGSVSSVLNEQFF. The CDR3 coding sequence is TGTGCCAGGGGTTCGGTTAGCTCGGTTTTGAATGAGCAGTTCTTC.